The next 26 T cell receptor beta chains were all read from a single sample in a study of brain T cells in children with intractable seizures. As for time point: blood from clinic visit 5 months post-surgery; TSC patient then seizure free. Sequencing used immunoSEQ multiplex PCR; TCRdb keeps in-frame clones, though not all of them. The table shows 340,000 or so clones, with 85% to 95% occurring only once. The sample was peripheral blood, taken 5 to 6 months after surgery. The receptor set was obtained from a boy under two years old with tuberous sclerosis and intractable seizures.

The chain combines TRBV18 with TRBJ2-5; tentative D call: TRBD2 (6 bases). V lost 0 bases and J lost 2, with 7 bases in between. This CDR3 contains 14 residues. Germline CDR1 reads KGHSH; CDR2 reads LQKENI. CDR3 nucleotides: TGTGCCAGCTCACCACCGGCGGGACAAGAGACCCAGTACTTC. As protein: CASSPPAGQETQYF.

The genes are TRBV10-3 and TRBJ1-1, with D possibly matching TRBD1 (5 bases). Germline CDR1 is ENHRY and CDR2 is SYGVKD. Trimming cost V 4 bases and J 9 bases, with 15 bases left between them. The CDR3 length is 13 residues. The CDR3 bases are TGTGCCATCAGTGGGACACCCAGCGACCAAGCTTTCTTT. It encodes CAISGTPSDQAFF.

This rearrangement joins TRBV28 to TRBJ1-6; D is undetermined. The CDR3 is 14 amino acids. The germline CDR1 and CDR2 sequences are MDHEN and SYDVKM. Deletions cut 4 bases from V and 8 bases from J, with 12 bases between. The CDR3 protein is CASSSVREDSPLHF. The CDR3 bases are TGTGCCAGCAGTTCCGTAAGGGAGGATTCACCCCTCCACTTT.

CDR3 region: CASSLGGFTGELFF. The CDR3, as DNA: TGTGCCAGCAGCCTCGGGGGGTTCACCGGGGAGCTGTTTTTT. The V call is TRBV11-3, the J call TRBJ2-2; 7 nucleotides line up with TRBD2. The V gene's germline CDR1 is SGHNT and CDR2 YENEEA. Germline trimming cut 5 bases from V and 4 bases from J; bases unmatched to any gene: 4. This CDR3 is built from 14 residues.

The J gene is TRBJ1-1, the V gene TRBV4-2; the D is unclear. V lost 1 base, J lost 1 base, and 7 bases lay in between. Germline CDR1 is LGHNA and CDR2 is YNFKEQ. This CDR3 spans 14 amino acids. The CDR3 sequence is CASSQVKGNTEAFF. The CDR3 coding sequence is TGTGCCAGCAGCCAAGTTAAGGGGAACACTGAAGCTTTCTTT.

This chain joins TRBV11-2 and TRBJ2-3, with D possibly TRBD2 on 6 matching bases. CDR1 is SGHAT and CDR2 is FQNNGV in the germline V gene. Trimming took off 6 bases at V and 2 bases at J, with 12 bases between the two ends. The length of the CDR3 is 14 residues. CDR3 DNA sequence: TGTGCCAGCAGACCGGGACTCACCACAGATACGCAGTATTTT. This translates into CASRPGLTTDTQYF.

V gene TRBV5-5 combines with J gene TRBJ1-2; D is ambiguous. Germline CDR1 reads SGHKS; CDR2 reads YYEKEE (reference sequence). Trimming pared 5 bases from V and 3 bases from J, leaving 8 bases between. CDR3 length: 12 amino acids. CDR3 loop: CASRDGDYGYTF. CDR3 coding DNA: TGTGCCAGCAGGGACGGGGACTATGGCTACACCTTC.

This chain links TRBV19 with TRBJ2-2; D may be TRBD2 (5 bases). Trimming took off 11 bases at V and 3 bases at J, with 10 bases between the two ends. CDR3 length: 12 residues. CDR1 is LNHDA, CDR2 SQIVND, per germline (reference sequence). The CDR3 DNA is TGTGCCGGGAGTTATCACACCGGGGAGCTGTTTTTT. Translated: CAGSYHTGELFF.

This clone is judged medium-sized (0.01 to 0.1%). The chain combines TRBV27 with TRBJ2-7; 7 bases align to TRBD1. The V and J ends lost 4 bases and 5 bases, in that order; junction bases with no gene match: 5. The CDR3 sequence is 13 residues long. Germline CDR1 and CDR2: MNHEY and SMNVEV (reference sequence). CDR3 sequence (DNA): TGTGCCAGCAGTTCAGACAGGGTCCACGAGCAGTACTTC. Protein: CASSSDRVHEQYF.

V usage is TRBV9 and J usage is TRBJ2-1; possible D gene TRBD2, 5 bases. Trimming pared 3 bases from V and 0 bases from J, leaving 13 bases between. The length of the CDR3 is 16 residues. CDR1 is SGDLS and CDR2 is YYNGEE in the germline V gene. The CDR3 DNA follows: TGTGCCAGCAGCGGAAGCGGTTTTAGCTCCTACAATGAGCAGTTCTTC. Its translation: CASSGSGFSSYNEQFF.

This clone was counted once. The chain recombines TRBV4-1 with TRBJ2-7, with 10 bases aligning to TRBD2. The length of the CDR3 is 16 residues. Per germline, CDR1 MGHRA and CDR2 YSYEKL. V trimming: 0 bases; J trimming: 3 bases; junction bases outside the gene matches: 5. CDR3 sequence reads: CASSQEVGTSVYEQYF. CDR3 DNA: TGCGCCAGCAGCCAAGAAGTCGGGACTAGCGTCTACGAGCAGTACTTC.

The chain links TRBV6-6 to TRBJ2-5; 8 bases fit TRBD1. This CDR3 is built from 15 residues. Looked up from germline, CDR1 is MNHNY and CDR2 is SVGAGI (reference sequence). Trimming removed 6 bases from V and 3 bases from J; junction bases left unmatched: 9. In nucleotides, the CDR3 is TGTGCCAGCAGCTACCTTATGGACAGGGAAGAGACCCAGTACTTC. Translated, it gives CASSYLMDREETQYF.

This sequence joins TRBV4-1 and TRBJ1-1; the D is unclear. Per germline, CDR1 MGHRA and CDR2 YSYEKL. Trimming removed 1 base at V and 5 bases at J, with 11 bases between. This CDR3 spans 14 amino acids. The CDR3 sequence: CASSQVWKYTEAFF. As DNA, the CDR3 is TGCGCCAGCAGCCAAGTGTGGAAATATACTGAAGCTTTCTTT.

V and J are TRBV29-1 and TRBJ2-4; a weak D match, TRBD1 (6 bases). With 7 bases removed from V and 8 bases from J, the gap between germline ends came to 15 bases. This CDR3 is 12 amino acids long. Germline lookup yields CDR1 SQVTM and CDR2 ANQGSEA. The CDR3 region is CSAGQRKDIQYF. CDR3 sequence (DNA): TGCAGCGCCGGACAGCGTAAGGACATTCAGTACTTC.

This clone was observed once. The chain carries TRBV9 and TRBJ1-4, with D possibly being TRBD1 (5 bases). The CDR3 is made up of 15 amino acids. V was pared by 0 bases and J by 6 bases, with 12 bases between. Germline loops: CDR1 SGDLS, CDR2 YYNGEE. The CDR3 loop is CASSVVGLRDEKLFF. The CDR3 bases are TGTGCCAGCAGCGTAGTGGGCCTCAGGGATGAAAAACTGTTTTTT.

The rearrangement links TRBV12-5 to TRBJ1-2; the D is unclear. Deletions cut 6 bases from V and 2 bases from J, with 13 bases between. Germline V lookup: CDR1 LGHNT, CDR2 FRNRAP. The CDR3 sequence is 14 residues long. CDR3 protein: CASGLLQANYGYTF. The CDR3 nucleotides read TGTGCTAGTGGCTTACTCCAGGCGAACTATGGCTACACCTTC.

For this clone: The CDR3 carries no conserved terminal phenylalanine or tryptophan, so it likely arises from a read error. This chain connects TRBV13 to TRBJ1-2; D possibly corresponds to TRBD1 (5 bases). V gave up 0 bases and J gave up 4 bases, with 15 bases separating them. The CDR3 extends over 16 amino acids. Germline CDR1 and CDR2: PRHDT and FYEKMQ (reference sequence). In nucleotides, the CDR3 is TGTGCCAGCAGCTTAGGCCTAAGTGGACAAGGCTATGGCTACACCCTC. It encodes CASSLGLSGQGYGYTL.

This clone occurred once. The CDR3 DNA reads TGTGCCAGCAGCCAAGACAGGACCTATGGCTACACCTTC. Protein: CASSQDRTYGYTF. The chain recombines TRBV3-1 (or the pseudogene TRBV3-2) with TRBJ1-2, with no clear D. This CDR3 region has 13 residues. Germline CDR1 is LGHDT and CDR2 is YNNKEL (reference sequence). Trimming took off 0 bases at V and 4 bases at J, with 6 bases between the two ends.

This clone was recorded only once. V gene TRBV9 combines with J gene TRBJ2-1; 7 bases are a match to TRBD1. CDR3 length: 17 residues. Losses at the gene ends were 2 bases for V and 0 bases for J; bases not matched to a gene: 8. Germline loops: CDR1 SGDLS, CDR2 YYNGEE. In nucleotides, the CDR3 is TGTGCCAGCAGCGTCACAGGGGCCAGCCCCTCCTACAATGAGCAGTTCTTC. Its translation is CASSVTGASPSYNEQFF.

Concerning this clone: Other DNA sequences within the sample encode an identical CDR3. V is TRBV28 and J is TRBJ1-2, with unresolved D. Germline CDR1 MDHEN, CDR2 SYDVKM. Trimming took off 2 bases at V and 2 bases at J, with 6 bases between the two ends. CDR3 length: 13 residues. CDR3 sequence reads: CASSLEGNYGYTF. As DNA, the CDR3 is TGTGCCAGCAGTTTAGAAGGGAACTATGGCTACACCTTC.

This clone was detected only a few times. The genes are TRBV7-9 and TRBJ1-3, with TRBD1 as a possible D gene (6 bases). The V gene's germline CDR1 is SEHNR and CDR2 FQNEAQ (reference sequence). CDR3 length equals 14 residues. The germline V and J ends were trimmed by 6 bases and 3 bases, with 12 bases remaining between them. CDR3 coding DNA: TGTGCCAGCAGTCTTGGACAGAATGGAAACACCATATATTTT. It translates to CASSLGQNGNTIYF.

The CDR3 loop reads CSVLDTYEQYF. CDR3 sequence (DNA): TGCAGCGTACTTGACACCTACGAGCAGTACTTC. The chain recombines TRBV29-1 with TRBJ2-7; D unclear. The V gene's germline CDR1 is SQVTM and CDR2 ANQGSEA. The V end lost 6 bases, the J end lost 2 bases, and 8 bases lay between the germline ends. This CDR3 is built from 11 residues.

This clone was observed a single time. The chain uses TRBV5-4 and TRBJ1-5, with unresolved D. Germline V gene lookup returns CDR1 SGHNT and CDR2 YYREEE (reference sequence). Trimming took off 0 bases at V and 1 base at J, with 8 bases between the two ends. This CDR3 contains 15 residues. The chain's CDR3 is CASSLGAESNQPQHF. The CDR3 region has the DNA TGTGCCAGCAGCTTGGGGGCGGAAAGCAATCAGCCCCAGCATTTT. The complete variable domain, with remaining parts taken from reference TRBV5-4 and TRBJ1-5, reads ETGVTQSPTHLIKTRGQQVTLRCSSQSGHNTVSWYQQALGQGPQFIFQYYREEENGRGNFPPRFSGLQFPNYSSELNVNALELDDSALYLCASSLGAESNQPQHFGDGTRLSIL.

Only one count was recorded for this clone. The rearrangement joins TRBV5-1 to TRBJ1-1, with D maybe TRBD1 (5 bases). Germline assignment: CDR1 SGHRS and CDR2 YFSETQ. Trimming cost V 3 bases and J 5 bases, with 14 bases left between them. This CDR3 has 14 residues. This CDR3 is CASSWQGPETEAFF. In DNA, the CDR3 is TGCGCCAGCAGCTGGCAGGGTCCGGAAACTGAAGCTTTCTTT.

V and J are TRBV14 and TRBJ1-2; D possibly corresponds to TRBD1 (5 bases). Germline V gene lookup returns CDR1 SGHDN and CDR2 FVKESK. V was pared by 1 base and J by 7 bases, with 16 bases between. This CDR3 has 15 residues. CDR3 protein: CASSQVWGGAVGYTF. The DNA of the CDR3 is TGTGCCAGCAGCCAAGTATGGGGAGGGGCGGTTGGCTACACCTTC.

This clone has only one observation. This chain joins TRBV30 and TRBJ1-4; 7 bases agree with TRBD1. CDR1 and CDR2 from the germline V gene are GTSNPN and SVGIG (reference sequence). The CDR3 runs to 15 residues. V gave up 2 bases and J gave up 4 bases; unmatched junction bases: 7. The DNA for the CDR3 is TGTGCCTGGAGTACTAAAACAGGGGTTAATGAAAAACTGTTTTTT. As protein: CAWSTKTGVNEKLFF.